Each of the 15 T cell receptor beta chains below was sequenced from the same sample in a study of Ad26.COV2.S vaccination and SARS-CoV-2 variants. The assay was immunoSEQ multiplex PCR, and TCRdb's table has in-frame clones only and misses some. Seen here are about 680,000 clones, 80% to 90% observed once, and the top ten hold around 1.5%. Documented treatment: some 20 received Ad26.COV2.S at low or high dose, single or two shots; roughly 5 received placebo; per-sample allocation not given. Each sample was drawn 63 days after the first injection (of vaccine or placebo). Sample: peripheral blood, taken in a trial of Ad26.COV2.S vaccine versus placebo. These receptor sequences come from a person between 18 and 59 years old who received the Ad26.COV2.S COVID-19 vaccine or a placebo.

The chain carries TRBV13 and TRBJ2-4; D gene unclear. Germline loops: CDR1 PRHDT, CDR2 FYEKMQ (reference sequence). With 0 bases removed from V and 0 bases from J, the gap between germline ends came to 9 bases. The length of the CDR3 is 16 residues. Here the CDR3 reads CASSLGGVSAKNIQYF. In DNA, the CDR3 is TGTGCCAGCAGCTTAGGCGGAGTCTCAGCCAAAAACATTCAGTACTTC.

The chain carries TRBV19 and TRBJ1-4, with a weak D call TRBD1 (6 bases). CDR3 length: 16 residues. V lost 3 bases and J 0 bases, leaving 11 bases between the germline ends. The V gene's germline CDR1 is LNHDA and CDR2 SQIVND (reference sequence). The CDR3 sequence is CASSIAEGATNEKLFF. The CDR3 nucleotides read TGTGCCAGTAGTATTGCGGAGGGGGCAACTAATGAAAAACTGTTTTTT. The complete variable domain, with remaining parts taken from reference TRBV19 and TRBJ1-4, reads DGGITQSPKYLFRKEGQNVTLSCEQNLNHDAMYWYRQDPGQGLRLIYYSQIVNDFQKGDIAEGYSVSREKKESFPLTVTSAQKNPTAFYLCASSIAEGATNEKLFFGSGTQLSVL.

This rearrangement joins TRBV15 to TRBJ1-4; D gene unclear. There are 15 residues in the CDR3. The V gene's germline CDR1 is LNHNV and CDR2 YYDKDF (reference sequence). V was clipped by 3 bases and J by 3 bases, with 11 bases between them. CDR3 DNA: TGTGCCACCAGCAGGGGAGGAGGCTCTAATGAAAAACTGTTTTTT. Encoded protein: CATSRGGGSNEKLFF. Full variable domain (remainder filled in from reference TRBV15 and TRBJ1-4): DAMVIQNPRYQVTQFGKPVTLSCSQTLNHNVMYWYQQKSSQAPKLLFHYYDKDFNNEADTPDNFQSRRPNTSFCFLDIRSPGLGDTAMYLCATSRGGGSNEKLFFGSGTQLSVL.

CDR3 sequence reads: CASIPSGGNYGYTF. CDR3 in DNA: TGTGCCAGCATCCCATCAGGGGGGAACTATGGCTACACCTTC. V and J are TRBV7-9 and TRBJ1-2; 7 nucleotides match TRBD1. Trimming removed 7 bases from V and 2 bases from J; junction bases left unmatched: 7. Per the germline V gene, CDR1 is SEHNR and CDR2 is FQNEAQ (reference sequence). This CDR3 has 14 amino acids.

The rearrangement links TRBV29-1 to TRBJ2-7; no definite D call. From germline, CDR1 is SQVTM and CDR2 ANQGSEA. CDR3 length: 12 residues. V was shortened by 0 bases and J by 3 bases, with 6 bases between the two germline ends. CDR3 bases: TGCAGCGTTGAAGAAGGCGGCTACGAGCAGTACTTC. Protein sequence: CSVEEGGYEQYF.

A note on this clone: The identical CDR3 is also encoded by other nucleotide sequences in the sample. The chain has TRBV15 and TRBJ2-7, with TRBD2 matching 7 bases. The CDR3 has 15 residues. Germline CDR1 reads LNHNV; CDR2 reads YYDKDF (reference sequence). Germline trimming cut 0 bases from V and 1 base from J; bases unmatched to any gene: 3. The CDR3 loop is CATSRDRLASYEQYF. The DNA of the CDR3 is TGTGCCACCAGCAGAGATCGACTAGCATCCTACGAGCAGTACTTC. Full variable domain (missing parts from reference TRBV15 and TRBJ2-7): DAMVIQNPRYQVTQFGKPVTLSCSQTLNHNVMYWYQQKSSQAPKLLFHYYDKDFNNEADTPDNFQSRRPNTSFCFLDIRSPGLGDTAMYLCATSRDRLASYEQYFGPGTRLTVT.

J is TRBJ1-3 and V is TRBV19; D not resolved. The ends were cut back, 8 bases at V and 0 bases at J, with 14 bases in the middle. The CDR3 loop spans 15 amino acids. CDR1 and CDR2 from the germline V gene are LNHDA and SQIVND (reference sequence). The CDR3 DNA follows: TGTGCCAGTCAGTTGGGGTCCAACTCTGGAAACACCATATATTTT. Translated, it gives CASQLGSNSGNTIYF.

The gene calls are TRBV9 and TRBJ1-5; D possibly corresponds to TRBD1 (6 bases). Trimming removed 4 bases from V and 1 base from J, with 12 bases in between. CDR3 length: 15 amino acids. Germline CDR1 is SGDLS and CDR2 is YYNGEE. DNA of the CDR3: TGTGCCAGCAGCATGGGAACAGGGAGCAATCAGCCCCAGCATTTT. Amino acid sequence: CASSMGTGSNQPQHF.

The chain links TRBV29-1 to TRBJ2-5; 8 bases map to TRBD1. V shed 7 bases, J shed 5 bases, and the junction held 6 bases outside the gene matches. The germline CDR1 and CDR2 sequences are SQVTM and ANQGSEA. CDR3 length: 12 residues. In DNA form, the CDR3 reads TGCAGCGCCCACCAGGGGGCGGAGACCCAGTACTTC. Translating gives CSAHQGAETQYF.

The V and J genes are TRBV10-1 and TRBJ2-3; 7 bases match TRBD1. The CDR3 is 14 amino acids. With V trimmed by 8 bases and J by 5 bases, 10 bases remained unmatched. Germline CDR1 reads WNHNN; CDR2 reads SYGVQD (reference sequence). The DNA for the CDR3 is TGCGCCAGCTCGAGAAGAGGGGGCCAAGATACGCAGTATTTT. Translation: CASSRRGGQDTQYF.

The chain recombines TRBV6-5 with TRBJ1-2; 7 bases match TRBD1. The V segment lost 4 bases and the J segment 3 bases; nucleotides outside the gene matches: 2. CDR1 and CDR2 (germline): MNHEY, SVGAGI. The CDR3 runs to 13 residues. The CDR3 region has the DNA TGTGCCAGCAGTTCCGGGACAGACTATGGCTACACCTTC. It specifies CASSSGTDYGYTF.

The genes are TRBV27 and TRBJ2-2; 8 bases map to TRBD1. CDR1 is MNHEY, CDR2 SMNVEV, per germline (reference sequence). The CDR3 has 15 amino acids. Losses at the gene ends were 1 base for V and 6 bases for J; bases not matched to a gene: 4. The CDR3 spells CASSLWQGASGELFF. CDR3 nucleotides: TGTGCCAGCAGTTTATGGCAGGGGGCTTCCGGGGAGCTGTTTTTT.

The V gene is TRBV3-1 (or the pseudogene TRBV3-2), the J gene TRBJ2-1; 8 bases fit TRBD2. The ends lost 5 bases at V and 4 bases at J; junction bases unmatched: 7. CDR1 is LGHDT and CDR2 is YNNKEL in the germline V gene (reference sequence). This CDR3 is 15 amino acids long. The CDR3 DNA reads as TGTGCCAGCAGCAACCCAGGACTAGCTTACAATGAGCAGTTCTTC. This translates into CASSNPGLAYNEQFF.

This rearrangement joins TRBV5-5 to TRBJ1-2; D call uncertain. Germline V lookup: CDR1 SGHKS, CDR2 YYEKEE (reference sequence). Trimming left V 0 bases short and J 4 bases short, with 19 bases between. There are 17 residues in the CDR3. The CDR3 DNA follows: TGTGCCAGCAGCTTGGCCGCGGAGGCCCGCCTGGGCTATGGCTACACCTTC. Translation gives CASSLAAEARLGYGYTF.

The chain joins TRBV11-2 to TRBJ2-7; D possibly corresponds to TRBD1 (6 bases). The CDR3 loop spans 16 amino acids. V was pared by 1 base and J by 0 bases, with 13 bases between. Germline CDR1 is SGHAT and CDR2 is FQNNGV. CDR3 loop: CASSLALRQVSYEQYF. CDR3 coding DNA: TGTGCCAGCAGCTTAGCCCTTCGACAGGTCTCCTACGAGCAGTACTTC.